This paragraph reports one T cell receptor (beta chain). Its specificity is unknown. The data were obtained in a study of cytomegalovirus exposure and HLA in healthy donors. Study context: Earlier, 150 million to 200 million T cells were analyzed, and fewer than 120 million unique TCR beta sequences were found among them. Study-level findings and limits: Previous analysis showed most TCR beta V segments were productive about 87% or about 30% of the time.

Amplification used 60 Vbeta primers and 13 Jbeta primers. Data came from immunoSEQ multiplex PCR; TCRdb stores just in-frame clones and leaves some out. The sample gives 90,000 to 120,000 clones, 75% to 80% of which show up once; roughly 6.2% is in the top ten. The length of the CDR3 is 15 residues. Germline V gene lookup returns CDR1 LNHDA and CDR2 SQIVND (reference sequence). V lost 3 bases, J lost 4 bases, and 12 bases lay in between. The chain has TRBV19 and TRBJ2-2; tentative D call: TRBD1 (7 bases). The specimen was PBMCs. This TCR was recovered from a man between 60 and 75 years old in good health and CMV-seropositive. The CDR3 loop is CASSMRDRSTGELFF. The CDR3 DNA follows: TGTGCCAGTAGTATGCGGGACAGATCCACCGGGGAGCTGTTTTTT.